This T cell receptor (beta chain) was sequenced in a study of blood T cell repertoires in COVID-19. The overall study: Spain, Italy and the United States supplied samples that represented acute and convalescent COVID-19. PBMCs, B-cell-depleted T cells, or T cells were the source of the cDNA or gDNA that made up the material.

The sample holds a few counts of this clone. Germline values: CDR1 LNHNV, CDR2 YYDKDF (reference sequence). The CDR3 has 15 amino acids. Trimming removed 4 bases at V and 4 bases at J, with 13 bases between. How the authors handled the data: By means of reference gene primer amplification, nucleated cell counts were estimated. Measured with immunoSEQ multiplex PCR; TCRdb has only the in-frame clones, and not every one. V, J and clone size reflect that table, while D and trimming were determined from the DNA. The repertoire holds a few hundred thousand clones, with approximately 86% as singletons. The source is a young man with active or convalescent COVID-19. The rearrangement joins TRBV15 to TRBJ1-4; a possible D gene is TRBD1 (6 bases). The sample comprised peripheral blood. CDR3 in amino acids: CATSNNRAVNEKLFF. The CDR3 nucleotides are TGTGCCACCAGCAACAACAGGGCGGTTAATGAAAAACTGTTTTTT. The full variable domain, its missing parts supplied by reference TRBV15 and TRBJ1-4, is DAMVIQNPRYQVTQFGKPVTLSCSQTLNHNVMYWYQQKSSQAPKLLFHYYDKDFNNEADTPDNFQSRRPNTSFCFLDIRSPGLGDTAMYLCATSNNRAVNEKLFFGSGTQLSVL.